This T cell receptor (beta chain) appears in the sequencing data of a study of T cells in Graves' hyperthyroidism and ophthalmopathy. Unmatched junction bases numbered 7, after V lost 5 bases and J lost 13 bases. This CDR3 is built from 12 residues. In germline, CDR1 is SGHVS, CDR2 FQNEAQ. Amplified regions were TCR beta CDR3 sequences from RNA transcripts. First-round RT-PCR with HTBI primers amplified the TCR CDR3 region. Each CDR3 protein gets one entry after TCRdb re-called the multiplex PCR reads with MiXCR. The top ten clones hold about 25% of a sample with about 520,000 distinct CDR3 sequences, around 21% of them seen once.

The rearrangement links TRBV7-8 to TRBJ2-2, with 7 bases aligning to TRBD2. Sequenced material: blood. This receptor was obtained from a man in his late teens or twenties with Graves' hyperthyroidism. CDR3: CASSPGGWALFF. The CDR3 coding sequence is TGTGCCAGCAGCCCCGGGGGGTGGGCGCTGTTTTTT.